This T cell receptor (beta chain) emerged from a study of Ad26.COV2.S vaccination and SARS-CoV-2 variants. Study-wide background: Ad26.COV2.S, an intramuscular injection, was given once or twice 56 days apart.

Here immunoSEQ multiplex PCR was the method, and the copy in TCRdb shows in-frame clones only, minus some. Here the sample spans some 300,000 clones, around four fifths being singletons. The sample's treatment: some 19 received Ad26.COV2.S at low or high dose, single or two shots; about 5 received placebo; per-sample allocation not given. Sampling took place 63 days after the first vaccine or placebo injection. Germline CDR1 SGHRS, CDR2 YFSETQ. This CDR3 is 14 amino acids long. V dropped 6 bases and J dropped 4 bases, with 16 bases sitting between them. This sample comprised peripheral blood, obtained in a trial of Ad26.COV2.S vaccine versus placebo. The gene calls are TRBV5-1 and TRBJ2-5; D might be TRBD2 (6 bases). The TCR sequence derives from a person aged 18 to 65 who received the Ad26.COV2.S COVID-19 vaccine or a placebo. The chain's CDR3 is CASNRAGPLETQYF. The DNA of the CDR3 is TGCGCCAGCAACCGTGCGGGGCCCCTAGAGACCCAGTACTTC. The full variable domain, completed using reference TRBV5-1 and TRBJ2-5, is KAGVTQTPRYLIKTRGQQVTLSCSPISGHRSVSWYQQTPGQGLQFLFEYFSETQRNKGNFPGRFSGRQFSNSRSEMNVSTLELGDSALYLCASNRAGPLETQYFGPGTRLLVL.